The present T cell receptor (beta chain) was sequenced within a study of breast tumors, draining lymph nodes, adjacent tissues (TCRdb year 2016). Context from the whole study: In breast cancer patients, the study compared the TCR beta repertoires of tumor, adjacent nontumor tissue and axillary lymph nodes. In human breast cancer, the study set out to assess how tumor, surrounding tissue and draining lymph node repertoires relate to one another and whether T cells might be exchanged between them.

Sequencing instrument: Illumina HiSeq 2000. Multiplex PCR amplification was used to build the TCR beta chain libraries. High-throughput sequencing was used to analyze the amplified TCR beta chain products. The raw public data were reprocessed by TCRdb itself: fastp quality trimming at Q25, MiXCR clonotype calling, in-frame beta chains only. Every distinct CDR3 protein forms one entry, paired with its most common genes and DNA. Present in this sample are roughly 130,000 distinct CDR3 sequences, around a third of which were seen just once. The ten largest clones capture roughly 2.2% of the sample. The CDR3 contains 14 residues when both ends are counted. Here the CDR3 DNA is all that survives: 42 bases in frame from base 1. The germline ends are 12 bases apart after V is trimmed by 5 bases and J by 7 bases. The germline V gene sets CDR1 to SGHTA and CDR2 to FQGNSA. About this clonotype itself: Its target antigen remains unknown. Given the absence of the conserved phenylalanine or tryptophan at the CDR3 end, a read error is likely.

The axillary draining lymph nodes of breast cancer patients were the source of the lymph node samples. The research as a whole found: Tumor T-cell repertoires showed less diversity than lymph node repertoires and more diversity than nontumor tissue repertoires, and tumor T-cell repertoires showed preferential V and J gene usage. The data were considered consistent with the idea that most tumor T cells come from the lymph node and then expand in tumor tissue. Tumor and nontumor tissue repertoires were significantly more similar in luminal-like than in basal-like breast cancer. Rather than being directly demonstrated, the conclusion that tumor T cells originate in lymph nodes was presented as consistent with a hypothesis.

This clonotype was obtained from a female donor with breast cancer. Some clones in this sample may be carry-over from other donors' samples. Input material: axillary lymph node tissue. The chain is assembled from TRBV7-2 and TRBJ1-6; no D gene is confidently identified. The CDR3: CASSPLLGNSPLHL. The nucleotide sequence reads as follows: TGTGCCAGCAGCCCCTTGCTGGGAAATTCACCCCTCCACCTT.